This T cell receptor (beta chain) appears in the sequencing data of a study of a mutant IDH1 vaccine in newly diagnosed glioma. Time point reported: week 35, safety follow-up. The study gave 300 ug of mutant IDH1 20-mer peptide per vaccine dose, with topical imiquimod. V was clipped by 6 bases and J by 2 bases, with 10 bases between them. Germline-derived CDR1 and CDR2 are SEHNR and FQNEAQ (reference sequence). This CDR3 is built from 13 residues. Data came from immunoSEQ multiplex PCR; TCRdb stores just in-frame clones and leaves some out. The data hold more than 40,000 clones, with about 88% observed a single time. The table lists this clone with a few counts. Antigen specificity is unknown.

The receptor comes from a woman aged 40-49 years with glioma. This rearrangement joins TRBV7-9 to TRBJ2-5, with TRBD1 as a possible D gene (6 bases). Sequences were derived from PBMCs, sampled from a glioma patient whose treatment included an IDH1 peptide vaccine. CDR3 sequence reads: CASRGQGQETQYF. The CDR3 DNA follows: TGTGCCAGCAGGGGCCAGGGGCAAGAGACCCAGTACTTC.